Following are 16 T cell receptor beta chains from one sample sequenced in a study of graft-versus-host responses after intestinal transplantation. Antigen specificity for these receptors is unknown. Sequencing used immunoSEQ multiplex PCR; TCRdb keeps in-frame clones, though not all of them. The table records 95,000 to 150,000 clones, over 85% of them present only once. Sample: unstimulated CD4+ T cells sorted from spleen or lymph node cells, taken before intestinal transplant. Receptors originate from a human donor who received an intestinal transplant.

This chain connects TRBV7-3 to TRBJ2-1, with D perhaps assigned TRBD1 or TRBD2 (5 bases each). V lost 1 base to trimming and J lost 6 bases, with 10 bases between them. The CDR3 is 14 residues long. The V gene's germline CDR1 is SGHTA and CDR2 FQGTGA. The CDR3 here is CASSLRGVANEQFF. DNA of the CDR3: TGTGCCAGCAGCTTAAGAGGGGTGGCCAATGAGCAGTTCTTC.

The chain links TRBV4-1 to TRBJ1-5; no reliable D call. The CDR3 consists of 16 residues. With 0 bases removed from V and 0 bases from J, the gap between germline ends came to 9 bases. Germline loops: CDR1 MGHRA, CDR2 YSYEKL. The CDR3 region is CASSQEWTDSNQPQHF. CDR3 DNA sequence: TGCGCCAGCAGCCAAGAGTGGACGGATAGCAATCAGCCCCAGCATTTT.

The CDR3 loop is CASTFGDRVMEPQHF. Here the CDR3 DNA reads TGTGCCAGCACTTTTGGAGACAGGGTTATGGAGCCCCAGCATTTT. J is TRBJ1-5 and V is TRBV28, with 7 bases matching TRBD1. The CDR3 sequence is 15 residues long. CDR1 and CDR2 (germline): MDHEN, SYDVKM. J lost 8 bases, V lost 7 bases, and 14 bases had no gene match.

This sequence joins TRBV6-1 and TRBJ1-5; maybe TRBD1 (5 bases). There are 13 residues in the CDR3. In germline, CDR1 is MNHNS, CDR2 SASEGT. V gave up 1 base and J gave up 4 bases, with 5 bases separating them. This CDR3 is CASSEDRNQPQHF. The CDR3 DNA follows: TGTGCCAGCAGTGAAGACAGGAATCAGCCCCAGCATTTT.

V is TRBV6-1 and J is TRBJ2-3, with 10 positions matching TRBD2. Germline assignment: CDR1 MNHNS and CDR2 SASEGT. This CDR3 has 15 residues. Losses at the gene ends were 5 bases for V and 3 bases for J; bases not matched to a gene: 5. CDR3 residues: CASSLQREGTDTQYF. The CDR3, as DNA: TGTGCCAGCAGTTTACAGCGGGAGGGAACAGATACGCAGTATTTT.

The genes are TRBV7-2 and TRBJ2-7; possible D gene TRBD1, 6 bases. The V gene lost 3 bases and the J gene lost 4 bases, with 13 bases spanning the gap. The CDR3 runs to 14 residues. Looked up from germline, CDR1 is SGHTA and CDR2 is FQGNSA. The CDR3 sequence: CASSFGRGYYEQYF. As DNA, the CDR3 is TGTGCCAGCAGCTTTGGCAGGGGCTATTACGAGCAGTACTTC.

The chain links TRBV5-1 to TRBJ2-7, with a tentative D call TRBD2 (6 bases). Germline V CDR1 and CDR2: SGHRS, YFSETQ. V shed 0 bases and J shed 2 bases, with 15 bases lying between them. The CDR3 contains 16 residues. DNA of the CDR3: TGCGCCAGCAGCTTGGCCGGAGGGTTCCCAACCTACGAGCAGTACTTC. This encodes CASSLAGGFPTYEQYF.

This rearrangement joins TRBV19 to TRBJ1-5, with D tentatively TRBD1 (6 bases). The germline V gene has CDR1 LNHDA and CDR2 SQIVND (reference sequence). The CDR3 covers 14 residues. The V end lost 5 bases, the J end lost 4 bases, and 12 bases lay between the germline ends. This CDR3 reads CASSFRTVNQPQHF. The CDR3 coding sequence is TGTGCCAGTAGTTTTAGGACAGTTAATCAGCCCCAGCATTTT.

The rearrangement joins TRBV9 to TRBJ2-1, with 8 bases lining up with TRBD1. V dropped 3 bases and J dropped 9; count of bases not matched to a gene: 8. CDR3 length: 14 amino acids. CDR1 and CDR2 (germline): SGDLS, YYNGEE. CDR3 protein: CASSADRGLSEQFF. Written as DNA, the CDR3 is TGTGCCAGCAGCGCCGACAGGGGATTAAGTGAGCAGTTCTTC.

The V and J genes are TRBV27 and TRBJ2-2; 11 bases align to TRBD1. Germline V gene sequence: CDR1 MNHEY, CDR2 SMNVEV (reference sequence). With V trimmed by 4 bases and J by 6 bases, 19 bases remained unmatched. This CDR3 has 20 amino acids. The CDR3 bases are TGTGCCAGCAGTTACGGACGGTTAAGTGCGGGACAGGGGGGTCCCGGGGAGCTGTTTTTT. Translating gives CASSYGRLSAGQGGPGELFF.

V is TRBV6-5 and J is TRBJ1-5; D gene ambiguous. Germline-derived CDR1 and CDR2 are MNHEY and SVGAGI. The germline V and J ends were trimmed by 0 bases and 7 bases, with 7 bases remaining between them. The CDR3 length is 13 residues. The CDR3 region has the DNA TGTGCCAGCAGTTACTCGCCTGCCCAGCCCCAGCATTTT. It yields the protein CASSYSPAQPQHF.

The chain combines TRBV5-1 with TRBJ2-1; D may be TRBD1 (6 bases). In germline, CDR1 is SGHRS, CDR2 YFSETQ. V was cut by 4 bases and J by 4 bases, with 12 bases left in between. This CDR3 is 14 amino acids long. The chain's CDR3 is CASSAGDGYNEQFF. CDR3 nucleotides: TGCGCCAGCAGCGCAGGGGACGGGTACAATGAGCAGTTCTTC.

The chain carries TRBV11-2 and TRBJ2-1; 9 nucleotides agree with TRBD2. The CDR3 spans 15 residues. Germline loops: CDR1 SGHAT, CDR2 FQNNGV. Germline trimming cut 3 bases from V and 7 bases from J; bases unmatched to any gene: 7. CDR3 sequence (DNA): TGTGCCAGCAGCTTCGGCGGGAGGGTAGCTAATGAGCAGTTCTTC. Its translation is CASSFGGRVANEQFF.

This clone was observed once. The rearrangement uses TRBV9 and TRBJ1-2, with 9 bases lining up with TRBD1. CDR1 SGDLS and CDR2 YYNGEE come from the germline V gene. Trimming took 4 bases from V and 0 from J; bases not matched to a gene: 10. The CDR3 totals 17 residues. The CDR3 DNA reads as TGTGCCAGCAGCTCACCACTGAGGGACAGGGCTAACTATGGCTACACCTTC. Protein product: CASSSPLRDRANYGYTF.

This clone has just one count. CDR3 residues: CASSYRALQETQYF. The CDR3 DNA reads as TGTGCCAGCAGTTACCGGGCCCTCCAAGAGACCCAGTACTTC. The chain employs TRBV5-4 and TRBJ2-5; no clear D. Trimming cost V 5 bases and J 1 base, with 12 bases left between them. Per the germline V gene, CDR1 is SGHNT and CDR2 is YYREEE (reference sequence). CDR3 size: 14 residues.

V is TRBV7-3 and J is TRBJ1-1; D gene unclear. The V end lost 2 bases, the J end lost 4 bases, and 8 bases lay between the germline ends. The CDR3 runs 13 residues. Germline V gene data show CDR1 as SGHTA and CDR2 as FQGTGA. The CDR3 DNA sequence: TGTGCCAGCAGCTTAGGACGGACCACTGAAGCTTTCTTT. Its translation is CASSLGRTTEAFF.